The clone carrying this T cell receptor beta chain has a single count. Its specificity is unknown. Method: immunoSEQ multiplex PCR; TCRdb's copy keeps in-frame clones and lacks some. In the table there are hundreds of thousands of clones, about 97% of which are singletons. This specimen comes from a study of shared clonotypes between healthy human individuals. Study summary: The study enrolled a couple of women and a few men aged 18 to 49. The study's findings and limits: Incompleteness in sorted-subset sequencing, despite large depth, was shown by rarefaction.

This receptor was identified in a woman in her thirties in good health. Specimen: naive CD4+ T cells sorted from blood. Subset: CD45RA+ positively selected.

This chain's CDR3 is CASSLQGATGELFF. The CDR3 DNA sequence: TGCGCCAGCAGTTTACAGGGGGCTACCGGGGAGCTGTTTTTT. The gene calls are TRBV5-1 and TRBJ2-2; 9 positions match TRBD1. Germline V lookup: CDR1 SGHRS, CDR2 YFSETQ. J was trimmed by 5 bases and V by 5 bases; bases with no gene match: 4. The CDR3 runs 14 residues.